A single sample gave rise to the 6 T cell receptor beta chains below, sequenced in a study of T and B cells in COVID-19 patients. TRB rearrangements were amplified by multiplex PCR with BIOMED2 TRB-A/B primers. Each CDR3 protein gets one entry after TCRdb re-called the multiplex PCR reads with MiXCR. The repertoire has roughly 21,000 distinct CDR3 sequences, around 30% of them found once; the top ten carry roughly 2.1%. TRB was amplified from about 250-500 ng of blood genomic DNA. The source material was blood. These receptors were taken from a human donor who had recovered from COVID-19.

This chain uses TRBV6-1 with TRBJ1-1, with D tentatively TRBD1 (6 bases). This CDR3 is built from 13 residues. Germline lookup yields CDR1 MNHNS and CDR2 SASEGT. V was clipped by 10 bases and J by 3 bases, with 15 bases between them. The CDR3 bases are TGTGCCATCCACAGGGTAGAGGACACTGAAGCTTTCTTT. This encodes CAIHRVEDTEAFF.

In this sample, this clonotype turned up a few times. The CDR3 DNA sequence: TGTGCCAGCAGCTTGGGGCTGGGGATGACTCAAGAGACCCAGTACTTC. The encoded protein is CASSLGLGMTQETQYF. The chain carries TRBV5-4 and TRBJ2-5, with D uncertain. CDR3 size: 16 residues. Trimming removed 0 bases at V and 2 bases at J, with 14 bases between. Germline V gives CDR1 SGHNT, CDR2 YYREEE (reference sequence). Drawing the rest from reference TRBV5-4 and TRBJ2-5, the complete variable domain is ETGVTQSPTHLIKTRGQQVTLRCSSQSGHNTVSWYQQALGQGPQFIFQYYREEENGRGNFPPRFSGLQFPNYSSELNVNALELDDSALYLCASSLGLGMTQETQYFGPGTRLLVL.

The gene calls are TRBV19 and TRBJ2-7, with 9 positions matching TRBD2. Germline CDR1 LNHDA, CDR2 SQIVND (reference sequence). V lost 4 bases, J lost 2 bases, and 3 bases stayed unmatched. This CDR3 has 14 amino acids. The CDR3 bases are TGTGCCAGTAGTACTCTAGCGGGGACCTACGAGCAGTACTTC. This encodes CASSTLAGTYEQYF.

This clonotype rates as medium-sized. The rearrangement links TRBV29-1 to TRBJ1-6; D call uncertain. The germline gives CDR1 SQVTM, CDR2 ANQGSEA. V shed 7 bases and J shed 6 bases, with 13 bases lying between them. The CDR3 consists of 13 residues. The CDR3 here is CSAAGPGNSPLHF. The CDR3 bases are TGCAGCGCGGCCGGTCCTGGTAATTCACCCCTCCACTTT. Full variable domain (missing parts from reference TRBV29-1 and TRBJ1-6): SAVISQKPSRDICQRGTSLTIQCQVDSQVTMMFWYRQQPGQSLTLIATANQGSEATYESGFVIDKFPISRPNLTFSTLTVSNMSPEDSSIYLCSAAGPGNSPLHFGNGTRLTVT.

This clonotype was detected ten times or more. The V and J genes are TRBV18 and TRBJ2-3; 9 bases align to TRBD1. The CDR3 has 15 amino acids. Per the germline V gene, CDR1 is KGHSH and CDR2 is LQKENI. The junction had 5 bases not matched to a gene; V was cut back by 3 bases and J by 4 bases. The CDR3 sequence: CASSPDRGKADTQYF. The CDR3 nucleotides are TGTGCCAGCTCACCCGACAGGGGGAAGGCAGATACGCAGTATTTT.

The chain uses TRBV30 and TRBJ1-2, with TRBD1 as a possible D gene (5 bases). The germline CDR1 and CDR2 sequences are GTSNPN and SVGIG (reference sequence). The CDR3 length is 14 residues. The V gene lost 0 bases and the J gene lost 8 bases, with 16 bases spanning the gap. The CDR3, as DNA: TGTGCCTGGAGTGTATCGCGGGATAAGGGGGGCTACACCTTC. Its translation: CAWSVSRDKGGYTF.